These 5 T cell receptor beta chains were all obtained from the same sample, sequenced in a study of blood T cell repertoires in COVID-19. Clones were read by immunoSEQ multiplex PCR, and TCRdb kept only the in-frame ones, dropping some. This sample carries about 190,000 clones, around nine tenths of them seen once, and the ten largest clones take 12%. Sequenced material: peripheral blood. These receptor sequences come from an older woman with COVID-19, enrolled during active disease.

The rearrangement links TRBV30 to TRBJ2-3; TRBD2 matches 8 bases. The CDR3 has 13 residues. Germline CDR1 and CDR2: GTSNPN and SVGIG (reference sequence). Trimming removed 3 bases from V and 4 bases from J; junction bases left unmatched: 3. The CDR3 bases are TGTGCCTGGAGCCCGGGGGGGTCAGATACGCAGTATTTT. It is translated as CAWSPGGSDTQYF.

The rearrangement uses TRBV10-3 and TRBJ2-1; no reliable D call. V dropped 2 bases and J dropped 10 bases, with 9 bases sitting between them. The CDR3 is 12 residues long. CDR1 and CDR2 from the germline V gene are ENHRY and SYGVKD. The CDR3 reads CAISETTGEQFF. The CDR3 DNA is TGTGCCATCAGTGAGACGACCGGGGAGCAGTTCTTC.

The rearrangement links TRBV24-1 to TRBJ2-7, with D uncertain. CDR3 length equals 13 residues. Germline V lookup: CDR1 KGHDR, CDR2 SFDVKD. Trimming removed 5 bases from V and 1 base from J, with 8 bases in between. The DNA for the CDR3 is TGTGCCACCAGTGGCAAGGAGTCCTACGAGCAGTACTTC. It is translated as CATSGKESYEQYF.

The chain combines TRBV4-2 with TRBJ1-3, with D perhaps matching TRBD1 (5 bases). Trimming left V 0 bases short and J 0 bases short, with 12 bases between. The CDR3 is 17 residues long. Germline V gene sequence: CDR1 LGHNA, CDR2 YNFKEQ. The CDR3 here is CASSQERGLSSGNTIYF. DNA for the CDR3: TGTGCCAGCAGCCAAGAGCGGGGCTTGAGCTCTGGAAACACCATATATTTT.

The gene calls are TRBV7-9 and TRBJ1-2, with 8 positions matching TRBD1. Germline CDR1 is SEHNR and CDR2 is FQNEAQ (reference sequence). The trim removed 7 bases at V and 2 bases at J, leaving 9 bases unmatched. The CDR3 loop spans 15 amino acids. CDR3 amino acids: CASTQGPGGNYGYTF. In nucleotides, the CDR3 is TGTGCCAGCACCCAAGGCCCAGGGGGCAACTATGGCTACACCTTC.